These T cell receptor beta chains were read from a single sample in a study of graft-versus-host responses after intestinal transplantation. Assay: immunoSEQ multiplex PCR; the TCRdb copy retains only in-frame clones and omits some. Here the sample spans some 23,000 clones, roughly four fifths being singletons. Their cognate antigens are unknown. Source: unstimulated CD8+ T cells sorted from spleen or lymph node cells, taken before transplant. Receptors were obtained from a human donor who was the organ donor for an intestinal transplant. Each CDR3 is given with its conserved first and last residue. A D gene is named only where the DNA matches it firmly.

v_gene	d_gene	j_gene	CDR3nt	CDR3aa
TRBV10-2	TRBD1	TRBJ1-1	TGCGCCAGCAGTGATACCCGGACAGGGCCGAACACTGAAGCTTTCTTT	CASSDTRTGPNTEAFF
TRBV7-2	TRBD1	TRBJ2-7	TGTGCCAGCAGCGGGACAGGGGGCTACGAGCAGTACTTC	CASSGTGGYEQYF
TRBV18	-	TRBJ2-3	TGTGCCAGCTCACCGCCGGGAGTGCATTCCGATACGCAGTATTTT	CASSPPGVHSDTQYF
TRBV18	-	TRBJ2-5	TGTGCCAGCTCACCAAGACCGAGGGATGGTCAAGAGACCCAGTACTTC	CASSPRPRDGQETQYF
TRBV9	TRBD1	TRBJ2-3	TGTGCCAGCAGCGTAGGGACAGGGGGCACAGATACGCAGTATTTT	CASSVGTGGTDTQYF
TRBV27	-	TRBJ1-1	TGTGCCAGCAGTTTATCGGCGGCGAACACTGAAGCTTTCTTT	CASSLSAANTEAFF
TRBV19	TRBD1	TRBJ1-1	TGTGCCAGTAGTATGACAGGGCCTATCACTGAAGCTTTCTTT	CASSMTGPITEAFF
TRBV29-1	-	TRBJ2-2	TGCAGCGTTGCAGGGACTTCGAACACCGGGGAGCTGTTTTTT	CSVAGTSNTGELFF
TRBV4-3	-	TRBJ1-2	TGCGCCAGCAGCCAAGACTCTCCAGGGGAAGATGGCTACACCTTC	CASSQDSPGEDGYTF
TRBV4-1	-	TRBJ1-2	TGCGCCAGCAGCCAGTCGGGGGGGTACTATGGCTACACCTTC	CASSQSGGYYGYTF